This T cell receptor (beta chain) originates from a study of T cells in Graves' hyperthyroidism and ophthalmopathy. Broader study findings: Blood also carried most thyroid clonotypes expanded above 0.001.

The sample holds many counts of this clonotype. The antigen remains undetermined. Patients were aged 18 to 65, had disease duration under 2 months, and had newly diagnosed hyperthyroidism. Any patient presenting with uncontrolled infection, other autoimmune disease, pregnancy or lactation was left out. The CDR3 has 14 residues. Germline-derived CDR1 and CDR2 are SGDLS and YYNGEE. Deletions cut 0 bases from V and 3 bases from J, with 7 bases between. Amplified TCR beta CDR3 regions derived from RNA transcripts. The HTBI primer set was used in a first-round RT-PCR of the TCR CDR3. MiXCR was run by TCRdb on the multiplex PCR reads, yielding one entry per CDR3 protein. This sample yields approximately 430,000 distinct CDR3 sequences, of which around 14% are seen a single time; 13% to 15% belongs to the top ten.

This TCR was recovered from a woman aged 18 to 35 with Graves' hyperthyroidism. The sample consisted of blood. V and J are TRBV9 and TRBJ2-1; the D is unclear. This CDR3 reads CASSVELYYNEQFF. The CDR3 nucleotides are TGTGCCAGCAGCGTAGAACTATACTACAATGAGCAGTTCTTC.